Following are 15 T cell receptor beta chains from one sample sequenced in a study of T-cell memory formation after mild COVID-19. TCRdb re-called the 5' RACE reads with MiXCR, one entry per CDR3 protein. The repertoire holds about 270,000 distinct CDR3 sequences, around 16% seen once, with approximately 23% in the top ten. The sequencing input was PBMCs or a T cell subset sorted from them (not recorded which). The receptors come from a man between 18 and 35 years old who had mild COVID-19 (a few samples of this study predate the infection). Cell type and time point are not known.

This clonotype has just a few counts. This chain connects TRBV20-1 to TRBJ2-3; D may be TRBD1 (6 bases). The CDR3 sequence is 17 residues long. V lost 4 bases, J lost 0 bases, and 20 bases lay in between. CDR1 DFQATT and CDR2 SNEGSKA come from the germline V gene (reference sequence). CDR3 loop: CSAIPDWTESSTDTQYF. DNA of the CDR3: TGCAGTGCTATCCCCGACTGGACAGAATCTAGCACAGATACGCAGTATTTT.

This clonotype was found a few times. CDR3 region: CASNRGRYTEAFF. The CDR3 coding sequence is TGTGCCAGCAATCGGGGAAGGTACACTGAAGCTTTCTTT. The chain combines TRBV2 with TRBJ1-1; D gene ambiguous. The V end lost 7 bases, the J end lost 3 bases, and 12 bases lay between the germline ends. CDR1 is SNHLY and CDR2 is FYNNEI in the germline V gene. This CDR3 has 13 amino acids.

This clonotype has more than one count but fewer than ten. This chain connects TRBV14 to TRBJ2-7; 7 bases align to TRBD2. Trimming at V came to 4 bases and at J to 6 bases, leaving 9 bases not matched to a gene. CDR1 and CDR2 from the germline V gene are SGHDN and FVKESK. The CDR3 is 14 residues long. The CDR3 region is CASSPGGGFGEQYF. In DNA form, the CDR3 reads TGTGCCAGCAGCCCTGGGGGGGGATTCGGCGAGCAGTACTTC.

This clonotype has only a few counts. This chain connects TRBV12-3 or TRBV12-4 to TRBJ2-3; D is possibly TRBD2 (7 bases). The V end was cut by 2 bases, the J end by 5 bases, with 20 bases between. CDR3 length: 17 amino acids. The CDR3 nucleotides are TGTGCCAGCAGTTTACGGGGGGCAGGGGCGGGAGTAGATACGCAGTATTTT. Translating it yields CASSLRGAGAGVDTQYF.

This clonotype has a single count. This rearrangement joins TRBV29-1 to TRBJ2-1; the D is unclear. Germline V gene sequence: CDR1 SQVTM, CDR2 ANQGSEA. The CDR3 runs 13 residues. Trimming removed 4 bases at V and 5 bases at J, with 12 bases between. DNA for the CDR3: TGCAGCGTTGCGAAAGGGTACCACAATGAGCAGTTCTTC. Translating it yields CSVAKGYHNEQFF.

CDR3 in amino acids: CASDEGNGSPLHF. The CDR3 region has the DNA TGTGCCAGCGATGAGGGGAACGGTTCACCCCTCCACTTT. The V gene is TRBV9, the J gene TRBJ1-6; a possible D gene is TRBD1 (5 bases). Germline lookup yields CDR1 SGDLS and CDR2 YYNGEE. This CDR3 is 13 amino acids long. Trimming removed 7 bases from V and 9 bases from J, with 14 bases in between.

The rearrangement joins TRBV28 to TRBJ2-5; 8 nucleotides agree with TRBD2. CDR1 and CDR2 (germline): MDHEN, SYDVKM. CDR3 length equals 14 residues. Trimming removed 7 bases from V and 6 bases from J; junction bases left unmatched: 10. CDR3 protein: CASITGGGRQTQYF. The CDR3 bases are TGTGCCAGCATCACCGGCGGGGGGCGTCAGACCCAGTACTTC.

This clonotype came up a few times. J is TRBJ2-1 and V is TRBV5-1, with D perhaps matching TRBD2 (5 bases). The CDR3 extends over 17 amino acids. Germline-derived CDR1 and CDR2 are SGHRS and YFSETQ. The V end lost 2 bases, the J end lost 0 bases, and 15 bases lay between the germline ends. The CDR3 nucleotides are TGCGCCAGCAGCTTACTGGAGCGGCTCCGCTCCTACAATGAGCAGTTCTTC. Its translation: CASSLLERLRSYNEQFF.

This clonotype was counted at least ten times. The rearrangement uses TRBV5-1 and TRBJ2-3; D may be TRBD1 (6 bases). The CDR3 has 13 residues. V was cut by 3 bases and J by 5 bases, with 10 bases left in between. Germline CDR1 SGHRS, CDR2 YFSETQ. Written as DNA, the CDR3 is TGCGCCAGCAGCTCCGGACAGAAAGATACGCAGTATTTT. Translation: CASSSGQKDTQYF.

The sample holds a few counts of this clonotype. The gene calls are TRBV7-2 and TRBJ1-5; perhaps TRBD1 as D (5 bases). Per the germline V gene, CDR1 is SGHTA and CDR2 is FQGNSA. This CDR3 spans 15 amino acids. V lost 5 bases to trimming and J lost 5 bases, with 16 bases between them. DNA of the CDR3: TGTGCCAGCAGCCCACAGGAGTCACTCTATCAGCCCCAGCATTTT. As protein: CASSPQESLYQPQHF.

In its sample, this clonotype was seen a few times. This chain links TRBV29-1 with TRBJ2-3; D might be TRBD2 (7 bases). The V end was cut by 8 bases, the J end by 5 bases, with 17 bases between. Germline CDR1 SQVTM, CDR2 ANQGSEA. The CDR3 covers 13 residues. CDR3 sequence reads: CSLGGVRGDTQYF. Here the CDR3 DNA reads TGCAGCCTAGGGGGGGTTCGCGGAGATACGCAGTATTTT.

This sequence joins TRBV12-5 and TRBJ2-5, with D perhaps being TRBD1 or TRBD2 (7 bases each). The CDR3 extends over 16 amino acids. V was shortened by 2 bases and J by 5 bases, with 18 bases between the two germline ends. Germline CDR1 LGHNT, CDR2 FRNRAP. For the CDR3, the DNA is TGTGCTAGTGGTTTGCCCCGAGCCCAGGGGGGGGAGACCCAGTACTTC. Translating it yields CASGLPRAQGGETQYF.

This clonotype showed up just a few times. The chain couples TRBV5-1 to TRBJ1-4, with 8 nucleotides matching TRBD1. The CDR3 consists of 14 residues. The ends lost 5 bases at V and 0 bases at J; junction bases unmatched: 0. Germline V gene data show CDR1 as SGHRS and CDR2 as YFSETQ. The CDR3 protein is CASRDRATNEKLFF. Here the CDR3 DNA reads TGCGCCAGCAGGGACAGGGCAACTAATGAAAAACTGTTTTTT.

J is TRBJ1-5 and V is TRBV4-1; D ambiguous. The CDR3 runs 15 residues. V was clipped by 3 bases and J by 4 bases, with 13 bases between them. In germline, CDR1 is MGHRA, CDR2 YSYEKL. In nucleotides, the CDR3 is TGCGCCAGCAGCCATCGCTGGGTCTCAAATCAGCCCCAGCATTTT. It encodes CASSHRWVSNQPQHF.

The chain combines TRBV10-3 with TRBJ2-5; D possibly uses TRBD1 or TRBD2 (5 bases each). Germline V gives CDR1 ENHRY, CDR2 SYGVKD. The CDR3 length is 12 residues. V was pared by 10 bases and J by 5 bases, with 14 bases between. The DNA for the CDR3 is TGTGCCACCAGCACGAGGGGTGAGACCCAGTACTTC. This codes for CATSTRGETQYF.